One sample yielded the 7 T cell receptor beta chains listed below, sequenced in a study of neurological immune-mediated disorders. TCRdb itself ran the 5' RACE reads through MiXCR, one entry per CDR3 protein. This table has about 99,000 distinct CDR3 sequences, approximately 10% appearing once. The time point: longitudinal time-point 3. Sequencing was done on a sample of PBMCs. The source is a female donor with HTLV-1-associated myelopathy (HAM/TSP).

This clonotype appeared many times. This CDR3 is CASSRKLAGGTDTQYF. The CDR3 region has the DNA TGCGCCAGCAGCCGAAAACTAGCGGGGGGCACAGATACGCAGTATTTT. J is TRBJ2-3 and V is TRBV5-1; 11 bases match TRBD2. This CDR3 region has 16 residues. V was pared by 4 bases and J by 1 base, with 5 bases of the junction left unmatched. Per the germline V gene, CDR1 is SGHRS and CDR2 is YFSETQ.

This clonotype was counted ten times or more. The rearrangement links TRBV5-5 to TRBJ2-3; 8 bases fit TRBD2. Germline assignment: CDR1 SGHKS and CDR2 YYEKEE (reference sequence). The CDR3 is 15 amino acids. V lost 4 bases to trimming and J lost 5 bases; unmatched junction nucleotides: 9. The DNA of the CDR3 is TGTGCCAGCAGCCCCCGCGGGGGGCGCGAAGATACGCAGTATTTT. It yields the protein CASSPRGGREDTQYF.

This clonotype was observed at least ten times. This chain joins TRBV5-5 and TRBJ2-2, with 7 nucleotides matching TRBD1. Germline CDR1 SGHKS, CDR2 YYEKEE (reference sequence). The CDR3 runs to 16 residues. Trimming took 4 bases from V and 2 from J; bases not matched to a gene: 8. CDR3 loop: CASSVAGTVNTGELFF. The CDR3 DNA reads TGTGCCAGCAGCGTAGCCGGGACAGTAAACACCGGGGAGCTGTTTTTT. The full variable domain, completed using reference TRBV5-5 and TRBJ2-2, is DAGVTQSPTHLIKTRGQQVTLRCSPISGHKSVSWYQQVLGQGPQFIFQYYEKEERGRGNFPDRFSARQFPNYSSELNVNALLLGDSALYLCASSVAGTVNTGELFFGEGSRLTVL.

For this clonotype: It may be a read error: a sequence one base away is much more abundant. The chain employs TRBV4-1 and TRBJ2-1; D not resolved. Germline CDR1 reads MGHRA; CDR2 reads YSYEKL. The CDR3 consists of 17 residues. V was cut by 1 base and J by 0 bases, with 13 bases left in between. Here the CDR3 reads CASSQVSCWSSYNEQFF. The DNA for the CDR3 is TGCGCCAGCAGCCAAGTCTCCTGTTGGAGCTCCTACAATGAGCAGTTCTTC.

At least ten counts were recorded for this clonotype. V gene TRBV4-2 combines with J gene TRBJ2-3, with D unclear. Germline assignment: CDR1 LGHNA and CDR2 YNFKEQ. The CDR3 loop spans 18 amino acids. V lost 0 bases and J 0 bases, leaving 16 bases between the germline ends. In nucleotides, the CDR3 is TGTGCCAGCAGCCAAGATTTGCCTAGGCCCACTAGCACAGATACGCAGTATTTT. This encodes CASSQDLPRPTSTDTQYF.

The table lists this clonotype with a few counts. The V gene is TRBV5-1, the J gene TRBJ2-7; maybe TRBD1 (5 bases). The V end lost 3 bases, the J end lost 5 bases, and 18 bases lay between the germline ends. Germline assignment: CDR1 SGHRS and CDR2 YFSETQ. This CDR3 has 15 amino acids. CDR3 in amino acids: CASSYRTSRGDEQYF. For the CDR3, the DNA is TGCGCCAGCAGCTACCGGACATCTCGAGGTGACGAGCAGTACTTC.

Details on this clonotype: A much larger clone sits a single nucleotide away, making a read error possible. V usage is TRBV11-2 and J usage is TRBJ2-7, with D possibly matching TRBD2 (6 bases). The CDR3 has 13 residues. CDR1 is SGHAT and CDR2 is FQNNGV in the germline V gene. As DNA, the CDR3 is TGTGCCAGCAGCTTTCATTTTGGATGGCTAGCGCCTTTC. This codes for CASSFHFGWLAPF.